The present T cell receptor (beta chain) was sequenced within a study of beta chain features in type 1 diabetes. Study results and caveats: Researchers report that Type 1 diabetes patients had moderately but significantly shorter TCRB CDR3s across all four CD4+ subsets.

In its sample, this clone was seen a few times. Its specificity is not known. The authors reverse transcribed all of the isolated RNA, so sequencing captured expressed TCRB transcripts. Data came from immunoSEQ multiplex PCR; TCRdb stores just in-frame clones and leaves some out. The data show 350,000 to 450,000 clones, with 10% to 15% seen just once and 0.0095% to 0.011% held by the top ten. The ends were cut back, 5 bases at V and 8 bases at J, with 10 bases in the middle. CDR3 size: 12 residues. Germline V gene lookup returns CDR1 PRHDT and CDR2 FYEKMQ (reference sequence). The sequenced sample was naive CD4+ T cells from blood. This TCR was sampled from a young woman with type 1 diabetes. The chain uses TRBV13 and TRBJ2-1, with no clear D. CDR3 loop: CASSPLRDEQFF. DNA for the CDR3: TGTGCCAGCAGCCCCCTACGTGATGAGCAGTTCTTC.